The 8 T cell receptor beta chains below come from one sample, sequenced in a study of blood T cell repertoires in COVID-19. Repertoires were generated with immunoSEQ multiplex PCR, while TCRdb's copy carries only in-frame clones and drops some. The profile shows around 140,000 clones, roughly 84% of them singletons. The sample taken for sequencing was peripheral blood. These TCRs come from a man between 60 and 75 years old with acute or convalescent COVID-19.

J is TRBJ2-5 and V is TRBV9, with 11 bases matching TRBD2. With 2 bases clipped from V and 5 bases from J, the junction kept 17 bases outside the gene matches. CDR3 length: 19 amino acids. The germline CDR1 and CDR2 sequences are SGDLS and YYNGEE. Here the CDR3 DNA reads TGTGCCAGCAGCGTCACAGACGGGGTAGCGGGAGGGCCGGGGGAGACCCAGTACTTC. Protein sequence: CASSVTDGVAGGPGETQYF.

The chain recombines TRBV6-6 with TRBJ2-7; 9 nucleotides agree with TRBD1. With V trimmed by 5 bases and J by 2 bases, 7 bases remained unmatched. Looked up from germline, CDR1 is MNHNY and CDR2 is SVGAGI (reference sequence). The CDR3 sequence is 15 residues long. The CDR3 DNA is TGTGCCAGCAGTATTCGGGGGACAGGGACCTACGAGCAGTACTTC. This codes for CASSIRGTGTYEQYF.

The rearrangement joins TRBV6-5 to TRBJ2-1; perhaps TRBD2 as D (5 bases). Germline-derived CDR1 and CDR2 are MNHEY and SVGAGI. This CDR3 has 12 amino acids. Trimming left V 5 bases short and J 7 bases short, with 9 bases between. The chain's CDR3 is CASSLGRNEQFF. In DNA form, the CDR3 reads TGTGCCAGCAGTCTGGGGAGAAATGAGCAGTTCTTC.

On this clone itself: This may be a read error: a much more frequent sequence differs by one nucleotide. The chain uses TRBV5-4 and TRBJ1-1; D unresolved. This CDR3 contains 13 residues. V was trimmed by 2 bases and J by 0 bases, leaving 5 bases between them. Germline values: CDR1 SGHNT, CDR2 YYREEE (reference sequence). The CDR3 loop is CASSFDMNTEAFF. CDR3 sequence (DNA): TGTGCCAGCAGCTTCGACATGAACACTGAAGCTTTCTTT.

The chain is built from TRBV7-9 and TRBJ2-3, with D perhaps TRBD1 (5 bases). Germline assignment: CDR1 SEHNR and CDR2 FQNEAQ (reference sequence). The CDR3 has 15 residues. Trimming took off 3 bases at V and 0 bases at J, with 10 bases between the two ends. The CDR3 DNA sequence: TGTGCCAGCAGCTTGTACAGGTCTAGCACAGATACGCAGTATTTT. As protein: CASSLYRSSTDTQYF. Using reference TRBV7-9 and TRBJ2-3 for the parts outside the CDR3, the full variable domain is DTGVSQNPRHKITKRGQNVTFRCDPISEHNRLYWYRQTLGQGPEFLTYFQNEAQLEKSRLLSDRFSAERPKGSFSTLEIQRTEQGDSAMYLCASSLYRSSTDTQYFGPGTRLTVL.

This clone appeared once. The CDR3 sequence: CASSPGGLAGYNEQFF. The DNA for the CDR3 is TGTGCCAGCAGCCCCGGGGGACTAGCGGGTTACAATGAGCAGTTCTTC. This chain joins TRBV3-1 (or the pseudogene TRBV3-2) and TRBJ2-1; 12 bases fit TRBD2. Germline V lookup: CDR1 LGHDT, CDR2 YNNKEL (reference sequence). V trimming: 4 bases; J trimming: 4 bases; junction bases outside the gene matches: 5. The CDR3 covers 16 residues.

The gene calls are TRBV5-4 and TRBJ2-5; TRBD1 agrees at 11 bases. The length of the CDR3 is 15 residues. Per germline, CDR1 SGHNT and CDR2 YYREEE (reference sequence). Trimming at V came to 3 bases and at J to 2 bases, leaving 3 bases not matched to a gene. The CDR3 sequence is CASSWGTGGQETQYF. CDR3 nucleotide sequence: TGTGCCAGCAGCTGGGGGACAGGGGGTCAAGAGACCCAGTACTTC.

The V call is TRBV30, the J call TRBJ2-5; no definite D call. The CDR3 runs to 12 residues. Trimming left V 0 bases short and J 1 base short, with 3 bases between. The germline V gene has CDR1 GTSNPN and CDR2 SVGIG (reference sequence). This CDR3 is CAWSVLQETQYF. The CDR3 region has the DNA TGTGCCTGGAGTGTACTCCAAGAGACCCAGTACTTC. The full variable domain, completed using reference TRBV30 and TRBJ2-5, is SQTIHQWPATLVQPVGSPLSLECTVEGTSNPNLYWYRQAAGRGLQLLFYSVGIGQISSEVPQNLSASRPQDRQFILSSKKLLLSDSGFYLCAWSVLQETQYFGPGTRLLVL.